These T cell receptor beta chains were read from a single sample in a study of breast tumors, draining lymph nodes, adjacent tissues. Each CDR3 protein is one row after TCRdb ran MiXCR on the multiplex PCR reads. Counted here are about 21,000 distinct CDR3 sequences, about 30% occurring once; the ten biggest clones make up around 10%. Sequencing was performed on breast tumor tissue. All receptors derive from a female donor with breast cancer. Some clones in this sample may be carry-over from other donors' samples. The CDR3 runs from the conserved cysteine through the conserved F or W. Each record gives: CDR3 protein, CDR3 DNA, D gene, J gene, V gene, clone size. A D gene is named only where the DNA matches it firmly. Not all rows give a size; the values are once, few, many and, for expanded clones, a class.

CDR3: CSARQVDEQPF
DNA: TGCAGTGCTAGACAGGTCGATGAGCAGCCCTTC
D: -
J: TRBJ2-1
V: TRBV20-1
size: -

CDR3: CSARTSGDYNEQFF
DNA: TGCAGTGCTAGGACTAGCGGAGACTACAATGAGCAGTTCTTC
D: TRBD2
J: TRBJ2-1
V: TRBV20-1
size: few

CDR3: CASSLDSHPYEQYF
DNA: TGTGCCAGCAGTCTGGACAGCCACCCCTACGAGCAGTACTTC
D: -
J: TRBJ2-7
V: TRBV12-3/TRBV12-4
size: once

CDR3: CASSYSLAGGTDTQYF
DNA: TGTGCCAGCAGTTACTCACTAGCGGGAGGCACAGATACGCAGTATTTT
D: TRBD2
J: TRBJ2-3
V: TRBV6-6
size: many

CDR3: CASTPDRGGNQPQHF
DNA: TGTGCCAGTACTCCCGACAGGGGCGGCAATCAGCCCCAGCATTTT
D: TRBD1
J: TRBJ1-5
V: TRBV19
size: few

CDR3: CASGLDSLSGANVLTF
DNA: TGTGCCAGCGGCTTAGACAGTCTCTCTGGGGCCAACGTCCTGACTTTC
D: -
J: TRBJ2-6
V: TRBV5-6
size: many

CDR3: CASSLGDERGYEQYF
DNA: TGTGCCAGCAGCTTGGGGGACGAGCGGGGTTACGAGCAGTACTTC
D: TRBD2
J: TRBJ2-7
V: TRBV5-8
size: many

CDR3: CASSNPGYF
DNA: TGTGCCAGCAGCAACCCCGGGTATTTT
D: -
J: TRBJ1-3
V: TRBV7-9
size: many

CDR3: CASSLRTSGSTYEQYF
DNA: TGTGCCAGCAGCCTCCGGACTAGCGGGTCTACCTACGAGCAGTACTTC
D: TRBD2
J: TRBJ2-7
V: TRBV7-2
size: many

CDR3: CASGRVRGEQLF
DNA: TGCGCCAGCGGCCGGGTCCGGGGTGAGCAGCTCTTC
D: -
J: TRBJ2-1
V: TRBV4-3
size: -

CDR3: CASSPGTSRWGQETQYF
DNA: TGTGCCAGCAGCCCCGGGACTAGCAGGTGGGGGCAAGAGACCCAGTACTTC
D: TRBD2
J: TRBJ2-5
V: TRBV6-2/TRBV6-3
size: many

CDR3: CASSESPAQETQYF
DNA: TGTGCCAGCAGTGAAAGTCCGGCACAAGAGACCCAGTACTTC
D: -
J: TRBJ2-5
V: TRBV6-1
size: many

CDR3: CASSGGGQDYGYTF
DNA: TGTGCCAGCTCAGGAGGGGGACAGGACTATGGCTACACCTTC
D: TRBD1
J: TRBJ1-2
V: TRBV18
size: many

CDR3: CASSPPEKEFGGELFF
DNA: TGTGCCAGCAGCCCCCCGGAAAAGGAGTTTGGCGGGGAGCTGTTTTTT
D: -
J: TRBJ2-2
V: TRBV7-9
size: -

CDR3: CASSGGGLAGAGYEQYF
DNA: TGCGCCAGCAGCGGGGGGGGACTAGCGGGAGCAGGGTACGAGCAGTACTTC
D: TRBD2
J: TRBJ2-7
V: TRBV5-1
size: many

CDR3: CATSEAGIEGNEQFF
DNA: TGTGCCACCAGTGAGGCCGGGATCGAGGGGAATGAGCAGTTCTTC
D: -
J: TRBJ2-1
V: TRBV24-1
size: many

CDR3: CASSDLQGAGYTF
DNA: TGTGCCAGCAGCGATCTACAGGGGGCCGGCTACACCTTC
D: TRBD1
J: TRBJ1-2
V: TRBV9
size: -

CDR3: CASSLKRGTGELFF
DNA: TGTGCCAGCAGTTTAAAAAGGGGCACCGGGGAGCTGTTTTTT
D: -
J: TRBJ2-2
V: TRBV27
size: few

CDR3: CASSSSWREMNTGELFF
DNA: TGTGCCAGCAGCTCCTCCTGGCGGGAGATGAACACCGGGGAGCTGTTTTTT
D: TRBD2
J: TRBJ2-2
V: TRBV7-6
size: many

CDR3: CASTGTTGETQYF
DNA: TGTGCCAGCACCGGGACTACCGGAGAGACCCAGTACTTC
D: TRBD2
J: TRBJ2-5
V: TRBV12-3/TRBV12-4
size: many

CDR3: CASSWGQGVRNERFF
DNA: TGTGCCAGCAGCTGGGGACAGGGAGTGCGGAACGAGCGGTTCTTC
D: TRBD1
J: TRBJ2-1
V: TRBV5-4
size: -

CDR3: CASSLGYIGSGNTIYF
DNA: TGTGCCAGCAGCTTAGGATATATAGGCTCTGGAAACACCATATATTTT
D: -
J: TRBJ1-3
V: TRBV7-8
size: many